This T cell receptor beta chain is drawn from a study of T cell repertoires in ileal Crohn's disease. On the study more broadly: At surgery, more than 30% of patients smoked, with median disease duration about 7.9 years.

Stated time point: inflamed ileum from the surgical specimen. Included were adult ileal or ileocolonic Crohn's patients indicated for ileocolonic resection. The protocol was immunoSEQ multiplex PCR, while the TCRdb copy is restricted to in-frame clones and leaves out a portion. The sample records about 14,000 clones, 70% to 85% being singletons. Germline V lookup: CDR1 SGHRS, CDR2 YFSETQ. V lost 4 bases, J lost 1 base, and 17 bases lay in between. This CDR3 contains 16 residues. General observations from the study: Compared with CD4 T cells, sorted CD8 cells carried more expanded clones.

To note about this clone: The antigen is not known.

The TCR sequence derives from an adult with Crohn's disease. V usage is TRBV5-1 and J usage is TRBJ1-1; possible D gene TRBD1, 5 bases. The sample comprised ileal tissue. CDR3 protein: CASSPPSGIGNTEAFF. The CDR3 nucleotides are TGCGCCAGCAGCCCGCCTTCAGGGATCGGGAACACTGAAGCTTTCTTT.